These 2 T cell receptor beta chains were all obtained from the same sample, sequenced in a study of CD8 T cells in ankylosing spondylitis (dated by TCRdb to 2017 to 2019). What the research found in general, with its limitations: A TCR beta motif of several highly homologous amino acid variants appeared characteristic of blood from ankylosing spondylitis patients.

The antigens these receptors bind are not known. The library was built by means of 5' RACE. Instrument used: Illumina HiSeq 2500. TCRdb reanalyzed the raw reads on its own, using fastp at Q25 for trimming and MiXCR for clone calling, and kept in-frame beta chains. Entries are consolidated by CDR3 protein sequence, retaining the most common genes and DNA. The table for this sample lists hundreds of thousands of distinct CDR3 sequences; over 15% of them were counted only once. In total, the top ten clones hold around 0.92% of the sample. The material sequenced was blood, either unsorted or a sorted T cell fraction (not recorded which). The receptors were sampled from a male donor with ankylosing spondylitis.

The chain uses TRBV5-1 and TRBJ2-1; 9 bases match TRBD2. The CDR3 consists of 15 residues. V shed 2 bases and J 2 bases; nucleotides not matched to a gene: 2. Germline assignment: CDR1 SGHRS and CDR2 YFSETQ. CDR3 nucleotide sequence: TGCGCCAGCAGCTTTCTAGCGGGACCCTACAATGAGCAGTTCTTC. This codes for CASSFLAGPYNEQFF.

The CDR3 loop reads CASSTTGTGYNEQFF. CDR3 DNA: TGTGCCAGCAGCACTACCGGGACAGGGTACAATGAGCAGTTCTTC. This chain links TRBV7-9 with TRBJ2-1; 9 bases match TRBD1. Germline lookup yields CDR1 SEHNR and CDR2 FQNEAQ (reference sequence). V lost 5 bases and J lost 4; bases outside the gene matches: 6. This CDR3 is 15 amino acids long.